A single sample is the source of the 30 T cell receptor beta chains below, sequenced in a study of T cells in Graves' hyperthyroidism and ophthalmopathy. Amplification of TCR beta CDR3 regions was performed using RNA transcripts as template. TCR CDR3 underwent first-round RT-PCR with the HTBI primer set. TCRdb fed the multiplex PCR reads into MiXCR, producing one record per CDR3 protein. The data hold some 350,000 distinct CDR3 sequences, with around 25% observed a single time. Source material: blood. The receptors shown here come from a man aged 50-60 years with Graves' hyperthyroidism.

This chain connects TRBV27 to TRBJ1-4; D is unresolved. V lost 5 bases and J lost 7, with 17 bases in between. CDR1 MNHEY and CDR2 SMNVEV come from the germline V gene (reference sequence). This CDR3 has 15 amino acids. The CDR3 region is CASSTGLSRTEKLFF. Here the CDR3 DNA reads TGTGCCAGCAGTACGGGCCTTTCACGAACTGAAAAACTGTTTTTT.

This clonotype was counted a few times. V and J are TRBV3-1 and TRBJ2-1; D gene ambiguous. The CDR3 runs to 12 residues. Per the germline V gene, CDR1 is LGHDT and CDR2 is YNNKEL (reference sequence). V dropped 0 bases and J dropped 15 bases, with 12 bases sitting between them. This CDR3 reads CASSQEGWRPFF. CDR3 bases: TGTGCCAGCAGCCAAGAGGGGTGGCGGCCGTTCTTC.

The V call is TRBV27, the J call TRBJ1-5, with unresolved D. The germline CDR1 and CDR2 sequences are MNHEY and SMNVEV (reference sequence). There are 14 residues in the CDR3. Trimming cost V 3 bases and J 2 bases, with 8 bases left between them. The CDR3 spells CASSFIGRNQPQHF. The CDR3 DNA reads as TGTGCCAGCAGTTTTATAGGCCGCAATCAGCCCCAGCATTTT.

The chain is built from TRBV6-1 and TRBJ2-7; 7 bases fit TRBD2. Germline CDR1 reads MNHNS; CDR2 reads SASEGT. This CDR3 is built from 17 residues. J lost 6 bases, V lost 8 bases, and 22 bases had no gene match. The CDR3 region is CASGGRRGAGPLLEQYF. The CDR3 region has the DNA TGTGCCAGCGGAGGGCGAAGGGGAGCGGGGCCTCTCCTCGAGCAGTACTTC.

The chain employs TRBV29-1 and TRBJ1-2, with 8 nucleotides matching TRBD1. Germline CDR1 reads SQVTM; CDR2 reads ANQGSEA. The CDR3 is 12 residues long. V lost 4 bases to trimming and J lost 2 bases; unmatched junction nucleotides: 0. CDR3: CSVGTGNYGYTF. The CDR3 nucleotides read TGCAGCGTTGGGACAGGGAACTATGGCTACACCTTC.

A word on this clonotype: A much larger clone lies one base from this, so it may be a read error. The chain uses TRBV2 and TRBJ1-4; D unclear. CDR1 and CDR2 from the germline V gene are SNHLY and FYNNEI. The CDR3 sequence is 14 residues long. With 3 bases removed from V and 0 bases from J, the gap between germline ends came to 5 bases. CDR3 bases: TGTGCCAGCAGTGACAGCTCAACTAATGAAAAACTGTTTTTT. Translating gives CASSDSSTNEKLFF.

This rearrangement joins TRBV29-1 to TRBJ2-7, with 10 bases lining up with TRBD2. The CDR3 spans 13 residues. Trimming cost V 6 bases and J 6 bases; bases outside gene matches: 8. Germline values: CDR1 SQVTM, CDR2 ANQGSEA. The CDR3 DNA reads TGCAGCGTGTCGCTAGCGGGAGCTAGCGAGCAGTACTTC. This encodes CSVSLAGASEQYF.

In this sample, this clonotype turned up a few times. This chain links TRBV28 with TRBJ2-1, with D perhaps matching TRBD2 (5 bases). Trimming removed 4 bases at V and 0 bases at J, with 13 bases between. The CDR3 is made up of 16 amino acids. CDR1 is MDHEN, CDR2 SYDVKM, per germline. CDR3 sequence reads: CASSSREPSSYNEQFF. The DNA of the CDR3 is TGTGCCAGCAGTTCTAGGGAGCCCAGCTCCTACAATGAGCAGTTCTTC.

The table lists this clonotype with a few counts. The genes are TRBV5-1 and TRBJ2-7; D not resolved. V lost 0 bases, J lost 2 bases, and 18 bases lay in between. Germline values: CDR1 SGHRS, CDR2 YFSETQ. The CDR3 contains 17 residues. CDR3: CASSLVIGPNAPYEQYF. As DNA, the CDR3 is TGCGCCAGCAGCTTGGTCATAGGTCCGAACGCTCCCTACGAGCAGTACTTC.

This clonotype appeared a few times. The chain employs TRBV12-3 or TRBV12-4 and TRBJ1-1; D is undetermined. The CDR3 loop spans 13 amino acids. Trimming pared 2 bases from V and 1 base from J, leaving 5 bases between. CDR3 protein: CASSLRRNTEAFF. CDR3 coding DNA: TGTGCCAGCAGTTTAAGGAGGAACACTGAAGCTTTCTTT.

This clonotype occurred a few times. This rearrangement joins TRBV6-1 to TRBJ1-5; 7 bases map to TRBD1. Germline trimming cut 5 bases from V and 8 bases from J; bases unmatched to any gene: 3. The CDR3 covers 12 residues. CDR1 is MNHNS, CDR2 SASEGT, per germline. The CDR3 region has the DNA TGTGCCAGCAGTCCAGACAGGGAGCCCCAGCATTTT. Translated: CASSPDREPQHF.

This clonotype was counted between two and nine times. The rearrangement joins TRBV27 to TRBJ2-2, with TRBD2 as a possible D gene (6 bases). V shed 7 bases and J shed 4 bases, with 10 bases lying between them. Germline loops: CDR1 MNHEY, CDR2 SMNVEV (reference sequence). This CDR3 has 13 amino acids. In DNA, the CDR3 is TGTGCCAGCACGACTAGTTCCACCGGGGAGCTGTTTTTT. As protein: CASTTSSTGELFF.

V and J are TRBV5-6 and TRBJ2-1; D is undetermined. Trimming removed 1 base from V and 0 bases from J, with 8 bases in between. Per the germline V gene, CDR1 is SGHDT and CDR2 is YYEEEE. The CDR3 spans 15 residues. CDR3 coding DNA: TGTGCCAGCAGCTTGCTTACGAGCTCCTACAATGAGCAGTTCTTC. Amino acids: CASSLLTSSYNEQFF.

This chain connects TRBV9 to TRBJ2-7; D call uncertain. CDR3 length equals 16 residues. Germline V gene lookup returns CDR1 SGDLS and CDR2 YYNGEE. Trimming stripped 0 bases from V and 2 bases from J, with 15 bases between. The CDR3 here is CASSVGNSDSAYEQYF. DNA of the CDR3: TGTGCCAGCAGCGTAGGCAATAGTGACTCGGCCTACGAGCAGTACTTC.

The V call is TRBV5-6, the J call TRBJ1-3; D unresolved. Looked up from germline, CDR1 is SGHDT and CDR2 is YYEEEE. The CDR3 is made up of 14 amino acids. V gave up 4 bases and J gave up 3 bases, with 11 bases separating them. CDR3 coding DNA: TGTGCCAGCAGCCCGGGTCCGAATGGAAACACCATATATTTT. Its protein is CASSPGPNGNTIYF.

The rearrangement joins TRBV6-2 or TRBV6-3 to TRBJ2-3; D is ambiguous. From germline, CDR1 is MNHEY and CDR2 SVGEGT. CDR3 length: 15 amino acids. With 6 bases removed from V and 2 bases from J, the gap between germline ends came to 15 bases. CDR3 amino acids: CASSQEIGSTDTQYF. The CDR3 DNA reads TGTGCCAGCAGCCAAGAAATTGGCTCCACAGATACGCAGTATTTT.

The rearrangement joins TRBV10-3 to TRBJ2-7; TRBD2 matches 14 bases. Per the germline V gene, CDR1 is ENHRY and CDR2 is SYGVKD. J was trimmed by 4 bases and V by 3 bases; bases with no gene match: 5. CDR3 length: 16 amino acids. CDR3 nucleotides: TGTGCCATCAGTGAATTGGGACTAGCGGGGGCATACGAGCAGTACTTC. Translation gives CAISELGLAGAYEQYF.

The rearrangement links TRBV3-1 to TRBJ2-5, with TRBD1 matching over 8 bases. The CDR3 sequence is 14 residues long. V was pared by 4 bases and J by 7 bases, with 8 bases of the junction left unmatched. Germline V gene data show CDR1 as LGHDT and CDR2 as YNNKEL (reference sequence). CDR3 DNA sequence: TGTGCCAGCAGCCCAGGGGGCAGAATAGGGACCCAGTACTTC. Its translation is CASSPGGRIGTQYF.

This clonotype appeared a few times. The chain employs TRBV10-3 and TRBJ2-2; D is uncertain. Trimming removed 10 bases from V and 6 bases from J, with 9 bases in between. The CDR3 has 11 amino acids. CDR1 is ENHRY and CDR2 is SYGVKD in the germline V gene. The CDR3 sequence: CATFRAGELFF. The CDR3 DNA sequence: TGTGCCACCTTTCGAGCCGGGGAGCTGTTTTTT.

The chain couples TRBV9 to TRBJ1-3; possible D gene TRBD1, 5 bases. The CDR3 length is 16 residues. Germline lookup yields CDR1 SGDLS and CDR2 YYNGEE. The V end lost 4 bases, the J end lost 4 bases, and 18 bases lay between the germline ends. In DNA, the CDR3 is TGTGCCAGCAGCTCCACCGGGGCGGGCTTGGGAAACACCATATATTTT. It specifies CASSSTGAGLGNTIYF. Using reference TRBV9 and TRBJ1-3 for the parts outside the CDR3, the full variable domain is DSGVTQTPKHLITATGQRVTLRCSPRSGDLSVYWYQQSLDQGLQFLIQYYNGEERAKGNILERFSAQQFPDLHSELNLSSLELGDSALYFCASSSTGAGLGNTIYFGEGSWLTVV.

V usage is TRBV7-2 and J usage is TRBJ2-7; 9 nucleotides align to TRBD1. The CDR3 sequence is 18 residues long. V dropped 5 bases and J dropped 3; count of bases not matched to a gene: 17. Germline V gene lookup returns CDR1 SGHTA and CDR2 FQGNSA. The CDR3 sequence: CASSRNPGQGPRIYEQYF. The CDR3 nucleotides are TGTGCCAGCAGCCGCAATCCAGGACAGGGGCCGAGAATCTACGAGCAGTACTTC. The variable domain in full, with the rest retrieved from reference TRBV7-2 and TRBJ2-7, is GAGVSQSPSNKVTEKGKDVELRCDPISGHTALYWYRQSLGQGLEFLIYFQGNSAPDKSGLPSDRFSAERTGGSVSTLTIQRTQQEDSAVYLCASSRNPGQGPRIYEQYFGPGTRLTVT.

The sample holds a few counts of this clonotype. The J gene is TRBJ1-3, the V gene TRBV19, with 9 bases aligning to TRBD1. The CDR3 is 13 residues long. Germline assignment: CDR1 LNHDA and CDR2 SQIVND (reference sequence). Germline trimming cut 7 bases from V and 4 bases from J; bases unmatched to any gene: 2. CDR3 DNA: TGTGCCAGTATGGGGACAGGGGGAAACACCATATATTTT. This codes for CASMGTGGNTIYF.

The chain links TRBV5-1 to TRBJ2-5, with 8 bases matching TRBD2. Unmatched junction bases numbered 7, after V lost 6 bases and J lost 3 bases. Germline lookup yields CDR1 SGHRS and CDR2 YFSETQ. The CDR3 spans 14 residues. DNA for the CDR3: TGCGCCAGCACTCCTGGGACTAGGGAAGAGACCCAGTACTTC. Protein: CASTPGTREETQYF.

The genes are TRBV9 and TRBJ2-3; D may be TRBD2 (7 bases). This CDR3 has 17 residues. The V end was cut by 3 bases, the J end by 3 bases, with 20 bases between. Germline CDR1 reads SGDLS; CDR2 reads YYNGEE. The CDR3 is CASSGDFGLGGTDTQYF. CDR3 DNA sequence: TGTGCCAGCAGCGGCGACTTCGGACTAGGGGGAACAGATACGCAGTATTTT.

The chain carries TRBV29-1 and TRBJ2-1, with 13 bases that match TRBD2. The CDR3 is 14 amino acids. J lost 6 bases, V lost 8 bases, and 7 bases had no gene match. From germline, CDR1 is SQVTM and CDR2 ANQGSEA. CDR3 sequence: CSLALAGGSNEQFF. CDR3 nucleotide sequence: TGCAGCCTAGCACTAGCGGGAGGGTCCAATGAGCAGTTCTTC.

The rearrangement links TRBV12-3 or TRBV12-4 to TRBJ1-5, with TRBD1 matching over 7 bases. Germline trimming cut 6 bases from V and 6 bases from J; bases unmatched to any gene: 14. CDR3 size: 16 residues. CDR3 sequence: CASSSPDREEGQPQHF. DNA of the CDR3: TGTGCCAGCAGCTCCCCCGACAGGGAGGAGGGTCAGCCCCAGCATTTT.

The chain uses TRBV7-2 and TRBJ2-6, with D perhaps TRBD1 (6 bases). This CDR3 spans 16 amino acids. Trimming removed 7 bases at V and 4 bases at J, with 17 bases between. CDR1 and CDR2 from the germline V gene are SGHTA and FQGNSA. The DNA for the CDR3 is TGTGCCAGCACCCCGATACAGGGATCCGGGGCCAACGTCCTGACTTTC. Encoded protein: CASTPIQGSGANVLTF.

In this sample, this clonotype turned up many times. The chain is built from TRBV7-3 and TRBJ2-5; D is uncertain. The germline V gene has CDR1 SGHTA and CDR2 FQGTGA. The V gene lost 6 bases and the J gene lost 2 bases, with 10 bases spanning the gap. The CDR3 sequence is 13 residues long. The CDR3 DNA reads TGTGCCAGCAGTGTGGGTAATCAAGAGACCCAGTACTTC. This translates into CASSVGNQETQYF.

This clonotype occurred once. V gene TRBV7-2 combines with J gene TRBJ2-2, with D uncertain. The CDR3 is 15 residues long. Per germline, CDR1 SGHTA and CDR2 FQGNSA. V was trimmed by 5 bases and J by 4 bases, leaving 14 bases between them. In nucleotides, the CDR3 is TGTGCCAGCAGCCCGGCCGGCTTGACCACCGGGGAGCTGTTTTTT. It encodes CASSPAGLTTGELFF.

This clonotype was seen a few times. CDR3 DNA: TGTGCCAGCAGCTTGGGACTAGCTTGGGACGAGCAGTACTTC. Translating gives CASSLGLAWDEQYF. This chain uses TRBV7-8 with TRBJ2-7, with 9 bases fitting TRBD2. CDR3 length: 14 residues. Unmatched junction bases numbered 5, after V lost 3 bases and J lost 5 bases. Germline V CDR1 and CDR2: SGHVS, FQNEAQ.